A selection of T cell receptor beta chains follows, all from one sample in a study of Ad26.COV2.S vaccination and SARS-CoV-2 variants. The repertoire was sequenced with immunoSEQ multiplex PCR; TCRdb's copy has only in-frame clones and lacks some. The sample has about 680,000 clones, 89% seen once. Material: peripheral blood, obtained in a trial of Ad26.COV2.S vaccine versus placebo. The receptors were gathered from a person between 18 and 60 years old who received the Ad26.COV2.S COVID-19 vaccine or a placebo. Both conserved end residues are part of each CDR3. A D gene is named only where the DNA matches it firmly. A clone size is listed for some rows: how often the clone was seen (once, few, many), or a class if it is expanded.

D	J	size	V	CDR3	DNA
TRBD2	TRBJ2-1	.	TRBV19	CASRLAGLYNEQFF	TGTGCCAGCAGACTAGCGGGCCTCTACAATGAGCAGTTCTTC
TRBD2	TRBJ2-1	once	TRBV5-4	CASSLDGTSGYNEQFF	TGTGCCAGCAGCTTGGACGGGACTAGCGGCTACAATGAGCAGTTCTTC
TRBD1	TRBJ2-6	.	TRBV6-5	CASSSGTGLVLTF	TGTGCCAGCAGTTCCGGGACAGGCCTCGTCCTGACTTTC
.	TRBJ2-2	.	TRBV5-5	CASSFRRETTGELFF	TGTGCCAGCAGCTTTAGAAGGGAGACTACCGGGGAGCTGTTTTTT
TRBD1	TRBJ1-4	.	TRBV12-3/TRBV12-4	CASSTGGEKLFF	TGTGCCAGCAGCACAGGGGGCGAAAAACTGTTTTTT
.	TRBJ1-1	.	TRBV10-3	CATGTTNTEAFF	TGTGCCACCGGGACTACAAACACTGAAGCTTTCTTT
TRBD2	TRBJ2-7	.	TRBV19	CASSKLAGGTYEQYF	TGTGCCAGTAGTAAACTAGCGGGGGGGACCTACGAGCAGTACTTC
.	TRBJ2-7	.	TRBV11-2	CASSLDLRVQYF	TGTGCCAGCAGCTTAGATCTCAGGGTGCAGTACTTC
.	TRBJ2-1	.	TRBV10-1	CASSESGGSYNEQFF	TGCGCCAGCAGTGAGTCGGGGGGCTCCTACAATGAGCAGTTCTTC
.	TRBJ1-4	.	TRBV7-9	CASSLSRTDNEKLFF	TGTGCCAGCAGCTTATCACGGACAGATAATGAAAAACTGTTTTTT